The rows below give T cell receptor beta chains drawn from one sample of a study of shared clonotypes between healthy human individuals. Data came from immunoSEQ multiplex PCR; TCRdb stores just in-frame clones and leaves some out. The sample lists approximately 2.5 million clones, around nine tenths seen once, with around 0.14% in the top ten. The sample taken for sequencing was naive CD4+ T cells sorted from blood. Receptors originate from a man aged 18 to 30 in good health. The CDR3 runs from the conserved cysteine through the conserved F or W. D genes are given only for firm matches. Only part of the rows carry a size: once, few, many, or a class if the clone is expanded.

V gene,J gene,D gene,clone size,CDR3 DNA,CDR3 protein
TRBV5-1,TRBJ2-3,TRBD2,NA,TGCGCCAGCAGCCTATCTAGCGGTTCCTCCCCCACAGATACGCAGTATTTT,CASSLSSGSSPTDTQYF
TRBV4-3,TRBJ2-2,TRBD2,NA,TGCGCCAGCAGTGGACTAGCGAACACCGGGGAGCTGTTTTTT,CASSGLANTGELFF
TRBV4-1,TRBJ1-4,NA,once,TGCGCCAGCAGCCAAGAGGTATCGGGGAGAGCAACTAATGAAAAACTGTTTTTT,CASSQEVSGRATNEKLFF
TRBV10-3,TRBJ2-7,NA,once,TGTGCCATCAGGACCGGGGGCTCCTACGAGCAGTACTTC,CAIRTGGSYEQYF
TRBV5-1,TRBJ2-7,NA,once,TGCGCCAGCAGCGAGGGGGGCGACGAGCAGTACTTC,CASSEGGDEQYF
TRBV11-2,TRBJ2-7,TRBD2,NA,TGTGCCAGCAGGGGGGGCCGAGGGACTAGCGGGAGGACGTCCTACGAGCAGTACTTC,CASRGGRGTSGRTSYEQYF
TRBV5-1,TRBJ1-3,NA,NA,TGCGCCAGCAGGGACCTCACCGGAAACACCATATATTTT,CASRDLTGNTIYF
TRBV6-1,TRBJ1-1,TRBD1,NA,TGTGCCAGCAGTCGGACAGGGGTGTCATACACTGAAGCTTTCTTT,CASSRTGVSYTEAFF
TRBV10-3,TRBJ2-4,TRBD2,NA,TGTGCCATCAGTGGGACTAGCGACAACATTCAGTACTTC,CAISGTSDNIQYF
TRBV19,TRBJ1-6,TRBD1,NA,TGTGCCAGTAGTATAGACGGGACAGGGGTTTACGATTCACCCCTCCACTTT,CASSIDGTGVYDSPLHF
TRBV5-1,TRBJ2-2,NA,NA,TGCGCCAGCAGCCGGTGGGCGAACACCGGGGAGCTGTTTTTT,CASSRWANTGELFF
TRBV7-9,TRBJ2-7,TRBD2,NA,TGTGCCAGCAGCGACGGGACTAGCGGGCCCAGCTCCTACGAGCAGTACTTC,CASSDGTSGPSSYEQYF
TRBV5-1,TRBJ2-7,NA,NA,TGCGCCAGCCGGGGTGGTGCGGGGTCCGAGCAGTACTTC,CASRGGAGSEQYF
TRBV2,TRBJ1-5,NA,NA,TGTGCCAGCAGTGAGCGGACCGGATATCAGCCCCAGCATTTT,CASSERTGYQPQHF
TRBV30,TRBJ1-5,TRBD1,NA,TGTGCCTGGAGGCCCCCCCCGGACAGGGGGGGTCAGCCCCAGCATTTT,CAWRPPPDRGGQPQHF
TRBV21-1,TRBJ1-2,NA,NA,TGTGCCAGCAGCATTACTCGCGGCTACACCTTC,CASSITRGYTF
TRBV28,TRBJ1-2,TRBD1,NA,TGTGCCAGCAGTTTGACAGGGAAGTATGGCTACACCTTC,CASSLTGKYGYTF
TRBV30,TRBJ1-5,TRBD1,few,TGTGCCTGGAGGGGACAGCGAAATCAGCCCCAGCATTTT,CAWRGQRNQPQHF
TRBV7-8,TRBJ2-7,TRBD2,NA,TGTGCCAGCAGCCCACTAACTAGCGGGGGGGCCTACGAGCAGTACTTC,CASSPLTSGGAYEQYF
TRBV29-1,TRBJ1-2,NA,NA,TGCAGCGTTGGGTTACAGTCTTATGGCTACACCTTC,CSVGLQSYGYTF
TRBV5-1,TRBJ2-1,NA,NA,TGCGCCAGCAGCCCCCTTCTAGCGCAGGTTGAGCAGTTCTTC,CASSPLLAQVEQFF
TRBV23-1,TRBJ1-2,TRBD1,NA,TGCGCCAGCAGTCAGGCCGGACAGGGGGCTAACTATGGCTACACCTTC,CASSQAGQGANYGYTF
TRBV6-6,TRBJ2-7,NA,NA,TGTGCCAGCAGAAGGGACTACGAGCAGTACTTC,CASRRDYEQYF
TRBV6-5,TRBJ2-5,NA,NA,TGTGCCAGCAGCGGGGACGCGGAGACCCAGTACTTC,CASSGDAETQYF
TRBV6-5,TRBJ2-5,NA,NA,TGTGCCAGCAGATTCGACCTACAAGAGACCCAGTACTTC,CASRFDLQETQYF
TRBV18,TRBJ1-1,TRBD1,NA,TGTGCCAGCTCACCAGTCCGACAGGGGTCCACTGAAGCTTTCTTT,CASSPVRQGSTEAFF
TRBV5-1,TRBJ2-3,TRBD2,NA,TGCGCCAGCAGCACTACTAGCGGGGTGGGAGATACGCAGTATTTT,CASSTTSGVGDTQYF
TRBV5-1,TRBJ2-3,NA,NA,TGCGCCAGCAGCGAAGCCAGGGCTCGAGATAACACAGATACGCAGTATTTT,CASSEARARDNTDTQYF
TRBV29-1,TRBJ2-3,NA,few,TGCAGCGTGGACACTAGAAAGTTGGGAGATACGCAGTATTTT,CSVDTRKLGDTQYF
TRBV7-2,TRBJ2-7,NA,once,TGTGCCAGCAGCTTAGCTAAGACAGTTGCCTACGAGCAGTACTTC,CASSLAKTVAYEQYF
TRBV10-2,TRBJ1-6,NA,few,TGCGCCAGCTACCGGGACGGATATTCACCCCTCCACTTT,CASYRDGYSPLHF
TRBV6-1,TRBJ1-1,NA,NA,TGTGCCAGCACCCTTTCCCGACAGTTGAACACTGAAGCTTTCTTT,CASTLSRQLNTEAFF
TRBV11-1,TRBJ1-3,NA,NA,TGTGCCAGCAGCTTAACAGGGAGCCTCTCCGGAAACACCATATATTTT,CASSLTGSLSGNTIYF
TRBV6-5,TRBJ2-2,NA,once,TGTGCCAGCAGGAGGGACCAATCGAACACCGGGGAGCTGTTTTTT,CASRRDQSNTGELFF
TRBV10-3,TRBJ1-5,NA,NA,TGTGCCATCAGTGAGAGTAGCAATCAGCCCCAGCATTTT,CAISESSNQPQHF
TRBV5-6,TRBJ2-1,NA,NA,TGTGCCAGCAGCTTGGACTGGGGGAATGAGCAGTTCTTC,CASSLDWGNEQFF
TRBV30,TRBJ2-1,TRBD1,once,TGTGCCTGGAGTGGCGACAATCCGGGACAGGGGGGGAGCTCCTACAATGAGCAGTTCTTC,CAWSGDNPGQGGSSYNEQFF
TRBV29-1,TRBJ2-3,TRBD1,NA,TGCAGCGTTGAAGCCCCCCCAGGACAGGTCCCCCTCACAGATACGCAGTATTTT,CSVEAPPGQVPLTDTQYF
TRBV11-2,TRBJ1-4,NA,NA,TGTGCCAGCAGCGCTGGCCCCCAAGGGGGAGTGGAAAAACTGTTTTTT,CASSAGPQGGVEKLFF
TRBV27,TRBJ2-7,NA,NA,TGTGCCAGCAATTGGCCGGGAGAGCAGTACTTC,CASNWPGEQYF
TRBV5-4,TRBJ1-1,NA,NA,TGTGCCAGCAGCTTGGAGGTTTGGAACACTGAAGCTTTCTTT,CASSLEVWNTEAFF
TRBV10-1,TRBJ2-1,NA,few,TGCGCCAGCAGTGAGTCGAGAGGGACAGCGGGCAATGAGCAGTTCTTC,CASSESRGTAGNEQFF
TRBV30,TRBJ1-6,TRBD1,NA,TGTGCCTGGAGTGCCGGGGACAGTAATTATTCACCCCTCCACTTT,CAWSAGDSNYSPLHF
TRBV30,TRBJ1-5,NA,few,TGTGCCTGGACAATGGATACCAATCAGCCCCAGCATTTT,CAWTMDTNQPQHF
TRBV7-2,TRBJ2-7,NA,NA,TGTGCCAGCAGCTTAGCGGGTCTGGTCGAGCAGTACTTC,CASSLAGLVEQYF
TRBV5-1,TRBJ2-5,TRBD2,once,TGCGCCAGCAGCGGATTAGCGGGAGGCGGAGAGACCCAGTACTTC,CASSGLAGGGETQYF
TRBV7-9,TRBJ2-3,NA,NA,TGTGCCAGCAGCTTAGCGCTCTGGCAGGGGGGAACAGATACGCAGTATTTT,CASSLALWQGGTDTQYF
TRBV7-2,TRBJ2-3,NA,NA,TGTGCCAGCAGCTCCTCGTATACGCAGTATTTT,CASSSSYTQYF
TRBV6-4,TRBJ2-3,NA,NA,TGTGCCAGCAGCGAACAGTCACTCACCGCGGTTATGGGGGGCACAGATACGCAGTATTTT,CASSEQSLTAVMGGTDTQYF
TRBV4-1,TRBJ1-5,NA,NA,TGCGCCAGCAGCCAAGGCCTAACAGGACCTAATCAGCCCCAGCATTTT,CASSQGLTGPNQPQHF
TRBV11-2,TRBJ2-7,TRBD2,NA,TGTGCCAGCAGCCCCGGGACTAGTACCCGGGGGGAGCAGTACTTC,CASSPGTSTRGEQYF
TRBV28,TRBJ1-4,NA,few,TGTGCCAGCAGTATACGAAGTGGGGGGAATGAAAAACTGTTTTTT,CASSIRSGGNEKLFF
TRBV29-1,TRBJ1-1,TRBD1,few,TGCAGCGTTGAACTGCAGGGGGGCAACACTGAAGCTTTCTTT,CSVELQGGNTEAFF
TRBV5-1,TRBJ2-1,NA,once,TGCGCCAGCAGCACAGAGGCCCCGCCTGTCCTGAGTGAGCAGTTCTTC,CASSTEAPPVLSEQFF
TRBV7-2,TRBJ2-6,TRBD2,NA,TGTGCCAGCAGCTCCCCCAGCGGGGGCTCCTCTGGGGCCAACGTCCTGACTTTC,CASSSPSGGSSGANVLTF
TRBV5-1,TRBJ1-4,NA,NA,TGCGCCAGCAGCTTGCTTGGAGGGCAGACTAATGAAAAACTGTTTTTT,CASSLLGGQTNEKLFF
TRBV6-5,TRBJ1-6,TRBD1,few,TGTGCCAGCAGTCGGACAGGGGATAATTCACCCCTCCACTTT,CASSRTGDNSPLHF